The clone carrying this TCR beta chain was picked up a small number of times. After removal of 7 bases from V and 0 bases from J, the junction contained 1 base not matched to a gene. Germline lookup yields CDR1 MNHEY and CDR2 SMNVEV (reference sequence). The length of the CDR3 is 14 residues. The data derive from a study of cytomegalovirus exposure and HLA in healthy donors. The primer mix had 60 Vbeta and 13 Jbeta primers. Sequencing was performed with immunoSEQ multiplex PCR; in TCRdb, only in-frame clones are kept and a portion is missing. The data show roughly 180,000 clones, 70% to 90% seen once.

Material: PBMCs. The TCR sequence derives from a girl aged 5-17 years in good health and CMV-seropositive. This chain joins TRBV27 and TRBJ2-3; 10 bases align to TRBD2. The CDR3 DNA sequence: TGTGCCAGCAAGACTAGCGGGAGCACAGATACGCAGTATTTT. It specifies CASKTSGSTDTQYF.